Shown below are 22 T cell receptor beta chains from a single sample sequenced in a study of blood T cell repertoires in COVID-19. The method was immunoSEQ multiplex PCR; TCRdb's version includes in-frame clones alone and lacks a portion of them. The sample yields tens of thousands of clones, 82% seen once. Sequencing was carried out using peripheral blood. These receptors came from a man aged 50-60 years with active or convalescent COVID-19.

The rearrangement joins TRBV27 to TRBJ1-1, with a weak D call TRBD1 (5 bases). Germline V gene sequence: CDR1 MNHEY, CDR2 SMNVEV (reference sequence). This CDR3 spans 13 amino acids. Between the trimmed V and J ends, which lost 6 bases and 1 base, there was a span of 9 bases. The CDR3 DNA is TGTGCCAGCAGCCGGACATCGAACACTGAAGCTTTCTTT. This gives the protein CASSRTSNTEAFF.

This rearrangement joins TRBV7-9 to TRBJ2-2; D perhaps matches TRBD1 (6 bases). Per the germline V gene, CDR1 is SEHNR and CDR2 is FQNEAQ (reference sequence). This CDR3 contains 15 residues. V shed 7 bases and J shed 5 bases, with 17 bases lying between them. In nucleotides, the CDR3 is TGTGCCAGCACCTATCAGGGGCAGGGGACCGGGGAGCTGTTTTTT. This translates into CASTYQGQGTGELFF.

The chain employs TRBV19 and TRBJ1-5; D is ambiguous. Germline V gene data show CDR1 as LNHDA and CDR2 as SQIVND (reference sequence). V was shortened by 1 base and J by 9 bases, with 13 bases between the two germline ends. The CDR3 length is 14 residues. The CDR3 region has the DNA TGTGCCAGTAGTATAGCAGCAGCTGAGGGGCCCCAGCATTTT. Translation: CASSIAAAEGPQHF.

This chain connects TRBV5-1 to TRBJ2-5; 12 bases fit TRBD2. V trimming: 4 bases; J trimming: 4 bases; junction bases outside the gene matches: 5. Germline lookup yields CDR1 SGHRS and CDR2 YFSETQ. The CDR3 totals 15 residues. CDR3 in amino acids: CASSPSGGAVETQYF. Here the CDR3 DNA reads TGCGCCAGCAGCCCTAGCGGGGGGGCCGTAGAGACCCAGTACTTC.

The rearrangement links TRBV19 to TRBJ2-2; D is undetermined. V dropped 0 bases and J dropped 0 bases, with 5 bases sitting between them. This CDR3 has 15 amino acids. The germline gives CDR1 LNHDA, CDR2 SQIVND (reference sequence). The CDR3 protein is CASSIDSANTGELFF. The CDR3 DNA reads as TGTGCCAGTAGTATAGACAGTGCGAACACCGGGGAGCTGTTTTTT.

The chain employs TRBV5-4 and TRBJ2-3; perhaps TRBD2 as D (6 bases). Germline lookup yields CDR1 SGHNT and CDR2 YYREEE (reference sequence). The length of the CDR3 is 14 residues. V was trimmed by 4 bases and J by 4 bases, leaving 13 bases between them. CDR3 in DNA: TGTGCCAGCAGCCCCGCCGGGGGTTCAGATACGCAGTATTTT. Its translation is CASSPAGGSDTQYF.

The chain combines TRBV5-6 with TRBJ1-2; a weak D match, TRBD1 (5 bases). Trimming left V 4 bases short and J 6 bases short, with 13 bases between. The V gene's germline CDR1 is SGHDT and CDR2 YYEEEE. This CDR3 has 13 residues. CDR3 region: CASSLGVGDGYTF. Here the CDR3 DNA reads TGTGCCAGCAGCCTAGGGGTAGGAGATGGCTACACCTTC.

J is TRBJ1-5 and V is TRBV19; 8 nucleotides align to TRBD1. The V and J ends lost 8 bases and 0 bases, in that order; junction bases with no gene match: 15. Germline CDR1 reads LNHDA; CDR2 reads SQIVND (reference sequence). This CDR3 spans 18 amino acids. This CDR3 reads CASSPLGQVGDSNQPQHF. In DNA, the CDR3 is TGTGCCAGTTCCCCACTGGGACAGGTTGGGGATAGCAATCAGCCCCAGCATTTT.

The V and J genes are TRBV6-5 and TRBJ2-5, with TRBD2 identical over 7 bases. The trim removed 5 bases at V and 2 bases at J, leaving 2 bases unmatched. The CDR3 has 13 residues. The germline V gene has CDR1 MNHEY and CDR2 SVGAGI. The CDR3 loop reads CASSPGLQETQYF. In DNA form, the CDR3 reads TGTGCCAGCAGTCCGGGACTACAAGAGACCCAGTACTTC.

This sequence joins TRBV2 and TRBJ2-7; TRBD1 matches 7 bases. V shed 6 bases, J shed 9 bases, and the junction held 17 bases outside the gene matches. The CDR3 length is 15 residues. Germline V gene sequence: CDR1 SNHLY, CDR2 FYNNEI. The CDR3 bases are TGTGCCAGCAGGGCCGGGACAGCCTTGATTCGGTGGCAGTACGTC. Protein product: CASRAGTALIRWQYV.

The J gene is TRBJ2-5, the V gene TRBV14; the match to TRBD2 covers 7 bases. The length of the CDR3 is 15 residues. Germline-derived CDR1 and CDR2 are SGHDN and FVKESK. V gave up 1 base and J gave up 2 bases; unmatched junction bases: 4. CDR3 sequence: CASSQGGTIQETQYF. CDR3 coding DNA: TGTGCCAGCAGCCAAGGGGGGACTATTCAAGAGACCCAGTACTTC.

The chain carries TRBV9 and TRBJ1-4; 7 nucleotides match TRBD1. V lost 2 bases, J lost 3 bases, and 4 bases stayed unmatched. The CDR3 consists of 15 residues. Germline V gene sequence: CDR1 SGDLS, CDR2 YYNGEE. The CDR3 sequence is CASSVGTDANEKLFF. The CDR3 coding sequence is TGTGCCAGCAGCGTGGGGACAGACGCTAATGAAAAACTGTTTTTT. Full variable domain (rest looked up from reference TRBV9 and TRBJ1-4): DSGVTQTPKHLITATGQRVTLRCSPRSGDLSVYWYQQSLDQGLQFLIQYYNGEERAKGNILERFSAQQFPDLHSELNLSSLELGDSALYFCASSVGTDANEKLFFGSGTQLSVL.

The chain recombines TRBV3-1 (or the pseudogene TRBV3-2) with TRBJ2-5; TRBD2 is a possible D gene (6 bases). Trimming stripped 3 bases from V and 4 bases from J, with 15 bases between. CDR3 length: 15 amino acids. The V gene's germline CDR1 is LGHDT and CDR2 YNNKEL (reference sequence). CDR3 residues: CASSHTRQEGETQYF. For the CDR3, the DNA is TGTGCCAGCAGCCACACTAGGCAGGAGGGAGAGACCCAGTACTTC.

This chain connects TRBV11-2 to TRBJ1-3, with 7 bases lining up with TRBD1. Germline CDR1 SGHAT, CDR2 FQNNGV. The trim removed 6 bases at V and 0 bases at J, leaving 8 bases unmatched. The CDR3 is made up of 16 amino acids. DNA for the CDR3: TGTGCCAGCAGACGCTCCACAGGGGCCTCTGGAAACACCATATATTTT. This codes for CASRRSTGASGNTIYF. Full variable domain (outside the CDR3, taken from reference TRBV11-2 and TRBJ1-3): EAGVAQSPRYKIIEKRQSVAFWCNPISGHATLYWYQQILGQGPKLLIQFQNNGVVDDSQLPKDRFSAERLKGVDSTLKIQPAKLEDSAVYLCASRRSTGASGNTIYFGEGSWLTVV.

CDR3 region: CASTRGGTSGNTGELFF. For the CDR3, the DNA is TGCGCCAGCACCAGAGGGGGGACTAGCGGGAACACCGGGGAGCTGTTTTTT. The chain links TRBV4-1 to TRBJ2-2; TRBD2 matches at 11 bases. From germline, CDR1 is MGHRA and CDR2 YSYEKL. This CDR3 contains 17 residues. Trimming removed 7 bases from V and 1 base from J; junction bases left unmatched: 8.

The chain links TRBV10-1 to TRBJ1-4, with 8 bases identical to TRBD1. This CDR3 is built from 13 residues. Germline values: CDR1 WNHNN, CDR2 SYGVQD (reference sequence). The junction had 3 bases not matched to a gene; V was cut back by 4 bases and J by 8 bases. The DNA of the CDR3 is TGCGCCAGCAGTGCGACAGGGGACGAAAAACTGTTTTTT. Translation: CASSATGDEKLFF.

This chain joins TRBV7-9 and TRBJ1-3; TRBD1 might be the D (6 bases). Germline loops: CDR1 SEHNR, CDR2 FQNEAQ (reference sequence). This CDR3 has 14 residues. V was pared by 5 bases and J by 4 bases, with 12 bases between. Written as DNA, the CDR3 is TGTGCCAGCAGCCCCTCAGGGGACGGAAACACCATATATTTT. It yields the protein CASSPSGDGNTIYF.

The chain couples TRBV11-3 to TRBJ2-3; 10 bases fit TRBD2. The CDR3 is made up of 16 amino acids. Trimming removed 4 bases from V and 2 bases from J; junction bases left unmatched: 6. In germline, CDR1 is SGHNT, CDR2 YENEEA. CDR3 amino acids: CASSSGLAAPTDTQYF. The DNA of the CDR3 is TGTGCCAGCAGCTCTGGACTAGCGGCCCCCACAGATACGCAGTATTTT.

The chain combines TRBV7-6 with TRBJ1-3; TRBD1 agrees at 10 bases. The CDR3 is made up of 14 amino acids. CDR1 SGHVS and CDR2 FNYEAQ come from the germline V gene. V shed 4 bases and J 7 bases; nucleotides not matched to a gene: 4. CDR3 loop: CASSSGQGLNTIYF. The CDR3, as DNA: TGTGCCAGCAGCTCGGGACAGGGGTTGAACACCATATATTTT. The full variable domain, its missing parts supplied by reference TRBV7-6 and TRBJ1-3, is GAGVSQSPRYKVTKRGQDVALRCDPISGHVSLYWYRQALGQGPEFLTYFNYEAQQDKSGLPNDRFSAERPEGSISTLTIQRTEQRDSAMYRCASSSGQGLNTIYFGEGSWLTVV.

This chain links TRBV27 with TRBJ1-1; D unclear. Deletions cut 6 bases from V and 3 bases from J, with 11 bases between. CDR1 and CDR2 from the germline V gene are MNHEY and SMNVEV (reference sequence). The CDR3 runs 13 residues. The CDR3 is CASRIKQDTEAFF. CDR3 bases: TGTGCCAGCAGAATAAAACAAGACACTGAAGCTTTCTTT.

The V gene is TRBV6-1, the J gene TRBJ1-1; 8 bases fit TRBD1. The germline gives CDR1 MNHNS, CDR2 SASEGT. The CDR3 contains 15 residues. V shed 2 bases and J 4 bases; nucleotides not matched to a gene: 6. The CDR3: CASSERQGPSTEAFF. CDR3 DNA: TGTGCCAGCAGTGAACGACAGGGGCCGAGCACTGAAGCTTTCTTT.

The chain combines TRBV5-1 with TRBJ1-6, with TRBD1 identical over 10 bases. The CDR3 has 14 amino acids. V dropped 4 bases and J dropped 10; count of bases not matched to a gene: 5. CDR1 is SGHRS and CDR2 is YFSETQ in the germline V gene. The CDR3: CASSDDRGRSPLHF. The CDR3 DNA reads TGCGCCAGCAGCGACGACAGGGGGCGGTCACCCCTCCACTTT.